This T cell receptor (beta chain) originates from a study of radiotherapy plus CTLA-4 blockade in lung cancer. Study-wide background: Disease control was achieved by 31% of patients, and objective responses by more than 15%.

Assay: immunoSEQ multiplex PCR; the TCRdb copy retains only in-frame clones and omits some. The sample yields 95,000 to 150,000 clones, just under 90% seen once. The study's findings and limits: How blood T cell clones changed early, along with interferon-beta, reportedly forecast response best. An expansion of tumor-derived TCR clones occurred in blood after radiotherapy plus ipilimumab.

Germline CDR1 SGHAT, CDR2 FQNNGV. The CDR3 has 15 residues. V shed 6 bases and J shed 6 bases, with 18 bases lying between them. Concerning this clone: Its specificity is not known.

This specimen consisted of peripheral blood, obtained from a patient treated with radiotherapy plus ipilimumab. This TCR derives from a human donor with non-small cell lung cancer that progressed on radiotherapy plus ipilimumab. The chain combines TRBV11-2 with TRBJ2-1; D possibly corresponds to TRBD1 (6 bases). The CDR3 sequence is CASRSLAGVRNEQFF. DNA of the CDR3: TGTGCCAGCAGAAGTTTAGCAGGGGTTCGCAATGAGCAGTTCTTC.